Described below is a single T cell receptor beta chain sequence and its context. The sample holds a few counts of this clonotype. No antigen is known for it. The record has no base qualities; no much larger clone is one base away. This entry belongs to a study of response to subunit inactivated influenza vaccine (dated by TCRdb to the late 2010s). In terms of the full investigation: The study used deep quantitative T cell receptor repertoire profiling to track responses to a trivalent subunit inactivated influenza vaccine.

Overall study results and their limits: The authors suggested that each seasonal influenza vaccination may recruit only a limited number of new T cells.

What the time point label conveys for this sample: approximately 40 days after influenza vaccine administration. The CDR3 starts with the cysteine, ends with the phenylalanine, and has 15 residues. CDR3 DNA only is kept here, 45 bases in frame from base 1. V is pruned by 3 bases and J by 0 bases, leaving 4 bases of the junction without a gene match. In the germline V gene (reference sequence), CDR1 corresponds to DFQATT and CDR2 to SNEGSKA. Libraries were built with RT-PCR. Sequencer: Illumina HiSeq 2500. TCRdb trimmed the raw reads at Q25, called clones with MiXCR and kept productive beta chains. Entries that share a CDR3 protein sequence are merged under the most common genes and DNA. For this sample there are about 500,000 distinct CDR3 sequences; 10% to 15% appear just once. The ten largest account for around 14% of the sample.

The chain is assembled from TRBV20-1 and TRBJ2-1; TRBD2 lines up with 8 middle nucleotides. This material consisted of PBMCs from blood, taken roughly 45 days after vaccination. This TCR was sampled from a man aged 50-60 years who received an inactivated influenza vaccine. Donor details come from another sample of the same person, matched by shared clones. The CDR3 corresponds to CSARRGDISYNEQFF. The sequenced DNA: TGCAGTGCTAGGCGGGGGGACATCTCCTACAATGAGCAGTTCTTC.